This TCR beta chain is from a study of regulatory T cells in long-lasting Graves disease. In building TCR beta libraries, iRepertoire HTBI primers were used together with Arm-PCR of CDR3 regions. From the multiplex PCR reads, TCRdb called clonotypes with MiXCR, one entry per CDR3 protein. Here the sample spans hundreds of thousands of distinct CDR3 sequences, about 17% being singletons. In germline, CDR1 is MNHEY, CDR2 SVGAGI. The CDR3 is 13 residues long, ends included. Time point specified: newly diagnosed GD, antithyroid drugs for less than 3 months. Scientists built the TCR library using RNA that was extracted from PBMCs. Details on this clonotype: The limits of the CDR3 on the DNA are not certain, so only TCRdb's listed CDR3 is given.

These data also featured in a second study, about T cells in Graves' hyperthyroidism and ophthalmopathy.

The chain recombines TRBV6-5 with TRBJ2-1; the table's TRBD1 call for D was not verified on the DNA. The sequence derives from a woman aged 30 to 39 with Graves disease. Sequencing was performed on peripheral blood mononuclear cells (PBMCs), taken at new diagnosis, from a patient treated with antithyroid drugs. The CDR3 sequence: CASSFATGTENFF.